This T cell receptor (beta chain) came from a study of T cell changes during pregnancy in multiple sclerosis. TCRdb's table, derived via immunoSEQ multiplex PCR, lists solely in-frame clones and lacks some. The sample contains under 50,000 clones, roughly 90% of which appear only once. V lost 5 bases and J lost 4, with 14 bases in between. This CDR3 is 14 amino acids long. From germline, CDR1 is MDHEN and CDR2 SYDVKM. The chain carries TRBV28 and TRBJ1-1; possibly TRBD1 for D (6 bases). This receptor was taken from a female donor with multiple sclerosis, enrolled in a pregnancy study. The source was CD4+ T cells from peripheral blood mononuclear cells, collected before pregnancy. CDR3 in DNA: TGTGCCAGCAGTACACAGGGAGGGGGCACTGAAGCTTTCTTT. Protein product: CASSTQGGGTEAFF.